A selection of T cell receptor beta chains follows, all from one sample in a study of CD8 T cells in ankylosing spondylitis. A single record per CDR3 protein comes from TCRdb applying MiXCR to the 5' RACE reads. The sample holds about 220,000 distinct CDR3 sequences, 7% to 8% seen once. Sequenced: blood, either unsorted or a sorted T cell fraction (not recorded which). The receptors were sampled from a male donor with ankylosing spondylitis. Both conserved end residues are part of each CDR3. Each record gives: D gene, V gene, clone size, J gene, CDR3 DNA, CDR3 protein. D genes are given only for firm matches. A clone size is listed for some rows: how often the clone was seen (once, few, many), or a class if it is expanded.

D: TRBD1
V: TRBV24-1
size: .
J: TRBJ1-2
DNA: TGTGCCACCAGTGATTTGGACAGGGCCTATGGCTACACCTTC
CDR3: CATSDLDRAYGYTF

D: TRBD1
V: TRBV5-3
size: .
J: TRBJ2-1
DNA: TGTGCCATGAGCCCTGGGCCCGGGACAGGGGGTATCCATGAGCAGTTCTTC
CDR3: CAMSPGPGTGGIHEQFF

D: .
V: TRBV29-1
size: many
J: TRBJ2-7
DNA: TGCAGCGTTGTATGGGCCCGTCTGGGCTACGAGCAGTACTTC
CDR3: CSVVWARLGYEQYF

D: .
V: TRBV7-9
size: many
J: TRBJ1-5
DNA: TGTGCCAGCAGCTATGACGGCTTCAATCAGCCCCAGCATTTT
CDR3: CASSYDGFNQPQHF

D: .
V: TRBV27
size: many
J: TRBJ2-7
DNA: TGTGCCAGCAGTTTCGGGGTGGGGGAGCAGTACTTC
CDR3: CASSFGVGEQYF

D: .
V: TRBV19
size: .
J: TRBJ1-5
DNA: TGTGCCAGTAGGAACAGGGTAAATCAGCCCCAGCATTTT
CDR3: CASRNRVNQPQHF

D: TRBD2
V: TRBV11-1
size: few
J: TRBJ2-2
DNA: TGTGCCAGCAGCGTGGGGACTAGCGGAAGAATCGCGAACACCGGGGAGCTGTTTTTT
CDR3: CASSVGTSGRIANTGELFF

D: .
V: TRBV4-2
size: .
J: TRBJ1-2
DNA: TGTGCCAGCAGCCAGACAGGAATTACGCATGGCTACACCTTC
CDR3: CASSQTGITHGYTF

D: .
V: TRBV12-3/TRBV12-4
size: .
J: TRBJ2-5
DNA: TGTGCCAGCACCCTAGAAGTTGAGACCCAGTACTTC
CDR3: CASTLEVETQYF

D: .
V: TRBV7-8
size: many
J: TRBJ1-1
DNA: TGTGCCAGCAGCTTTAGTGAGGGCGACACTGAAGCTTTCTTT
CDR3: CASSFSEGDTEAFF

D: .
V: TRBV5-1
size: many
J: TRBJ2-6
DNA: TGCGCCAGCAGCTTGATACCCCGTTTCTCTGGGGCCAACGTCCTGACTTTC
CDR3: CASSLIPRFSGANVLTF

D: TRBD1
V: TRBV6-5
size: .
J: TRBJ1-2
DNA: TGTGCCAGCAGTTACTCGTTAACAGGGGTCCCCTATGGCTACACCTTC
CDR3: CASSYSLTGVPYGYTF

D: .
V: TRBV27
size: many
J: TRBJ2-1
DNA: TGTGCCAGCAGTTTCTTGCGTAGGGATTTGGGTGAGCAGTTCTTC
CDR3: CASSFLRRDLGEQFF

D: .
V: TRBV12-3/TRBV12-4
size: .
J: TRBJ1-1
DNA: TGTGCCAGCAGTTTCCACCCCATGAACACTGAAGCTTTCTTT
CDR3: CASSFHPMNTEAFF

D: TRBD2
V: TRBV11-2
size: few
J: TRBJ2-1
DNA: TGTGCCAGCAGCTTAGATACTAGCGGTAATGAGCAGTTCTTC
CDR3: CASSLDTSGNEQFF

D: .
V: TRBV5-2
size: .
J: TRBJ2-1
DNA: TGTGCCAGCAGCTTGAGGCTAGCGGGGTGGGATGAGCAGTTCTTC
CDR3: CASSLRLAGWDEQFF

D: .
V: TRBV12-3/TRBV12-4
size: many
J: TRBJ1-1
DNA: TGTGCCAGCAGTTCAGGGGCTCAGGGGACTGAAGCTTTCTTT
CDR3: CASSSGAQGTEAFF

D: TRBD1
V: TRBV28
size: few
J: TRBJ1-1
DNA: TGTGCCAGCACCTGGACAGGGGGCGGGACGGCTGAAGCTTTCTTT
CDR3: CASTWTGGGTAEAFF

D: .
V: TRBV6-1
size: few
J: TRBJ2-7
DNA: TGTGCCAGCAGTCCCACCGGGACGGGCTCCTACGAGCAGTACTTC
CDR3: CASSPTGTGSYEQYF

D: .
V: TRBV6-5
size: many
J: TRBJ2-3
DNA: TGTGCCAGCAGTTACTTAGGGACTCCCACAGATACGCAGTATTTT
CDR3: CASSYLGTPTDTQYF

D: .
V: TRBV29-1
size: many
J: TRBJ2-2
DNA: TGCAGCGTTGAAGGGGAGCCAGGATCTGTTCTCGGGGAGCTGTTTTTT
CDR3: CSVEGEPGSVLGELFF

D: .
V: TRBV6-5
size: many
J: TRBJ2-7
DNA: TGTGCCAGCAGTTACTCGGAGGATTACGAGCAGTACTTC
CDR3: CASSYSEDYEQYF

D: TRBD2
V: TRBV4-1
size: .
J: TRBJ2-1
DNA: TGCGCCAGCAGCCAGGAGAGCGGGAGGTCCTACAATGAGCAGTTCTTC
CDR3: CASSQESGRSYNEQFF

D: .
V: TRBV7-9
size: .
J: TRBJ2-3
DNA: TGTGCCAGCAGCCGGACATTGATTGGGGCAGATACGCAGTATTTT
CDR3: CASSRTLIGADTQYF

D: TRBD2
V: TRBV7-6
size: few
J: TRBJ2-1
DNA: TGTGCCAGCACCGACTCCAGCGGGAGCCCCCACAATGAGCAGTTCTTC
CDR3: CASTDSSGSPHNEQFF

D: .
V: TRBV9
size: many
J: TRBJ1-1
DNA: TGTGCCAGCAGCGTTGGAAAGAACACTGAAGCTTTCTTT
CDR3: CASSVGKNTEAFF

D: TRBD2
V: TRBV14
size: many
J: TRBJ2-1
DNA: TGTGCCAGCAGCCAAGACCCCCTAGCGGGGGCCAATGAGCAGTTCTTC
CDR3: CASSQDPLAGANEQFF

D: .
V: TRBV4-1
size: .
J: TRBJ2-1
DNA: TGCGCCAGCAGCCAAGATGGGGACTCCTACAATGAGCAGTTCTTC
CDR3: CASSQDGDSYNEQFF

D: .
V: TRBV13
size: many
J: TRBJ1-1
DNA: TGTGCCACCAAAAGGTGGGCAGGGAGGACTGAAGCTTTCTTT
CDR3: CATKRWAGRTEAFF